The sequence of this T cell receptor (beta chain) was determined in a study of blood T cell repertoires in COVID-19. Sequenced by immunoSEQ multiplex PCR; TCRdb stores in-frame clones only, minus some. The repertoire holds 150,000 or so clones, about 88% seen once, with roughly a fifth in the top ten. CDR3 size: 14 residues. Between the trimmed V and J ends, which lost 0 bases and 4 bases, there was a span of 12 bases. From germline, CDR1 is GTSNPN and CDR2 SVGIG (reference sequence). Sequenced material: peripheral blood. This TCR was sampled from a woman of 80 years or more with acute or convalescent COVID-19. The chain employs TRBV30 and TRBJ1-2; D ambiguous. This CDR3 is CAWSVGNSGYGYTF. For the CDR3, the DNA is TGTGCCTGGAGTGTAGGTAACAGCGGCTATGGCTACACCTTC.